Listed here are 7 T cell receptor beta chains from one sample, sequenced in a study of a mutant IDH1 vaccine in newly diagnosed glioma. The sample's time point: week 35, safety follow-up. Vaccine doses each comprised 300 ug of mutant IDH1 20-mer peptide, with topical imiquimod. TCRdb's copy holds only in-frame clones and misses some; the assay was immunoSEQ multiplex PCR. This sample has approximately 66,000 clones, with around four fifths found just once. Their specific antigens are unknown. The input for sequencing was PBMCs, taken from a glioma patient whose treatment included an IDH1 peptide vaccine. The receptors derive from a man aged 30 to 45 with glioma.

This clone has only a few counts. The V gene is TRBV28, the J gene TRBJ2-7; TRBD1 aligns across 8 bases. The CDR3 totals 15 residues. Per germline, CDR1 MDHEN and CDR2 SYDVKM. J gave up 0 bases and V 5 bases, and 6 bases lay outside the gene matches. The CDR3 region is CASSRDRRSSYEQYF. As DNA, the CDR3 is TGTGCCAGCAGTCGGGACAGGCGCAGCTCCTACGAGCAGTACTTC.

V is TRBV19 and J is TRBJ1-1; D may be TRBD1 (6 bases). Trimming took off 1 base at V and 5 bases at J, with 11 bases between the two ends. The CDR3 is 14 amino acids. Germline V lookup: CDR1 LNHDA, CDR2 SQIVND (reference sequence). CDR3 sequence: CASSIVQGLTEAFF. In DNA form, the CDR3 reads TGTGCCAGTAGTATAGTTCAGGGGCTGACTGAAGCTTTCTTT.

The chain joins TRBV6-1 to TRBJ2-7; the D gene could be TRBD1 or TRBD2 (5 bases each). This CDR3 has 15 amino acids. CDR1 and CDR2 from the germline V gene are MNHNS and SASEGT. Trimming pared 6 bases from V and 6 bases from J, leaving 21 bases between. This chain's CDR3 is CASRGTLSPTSEQYF. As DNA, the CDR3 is TGTGCCAGCAGGGGGACGTTATCCCCCACGTCCGAGCAGTACTTC.

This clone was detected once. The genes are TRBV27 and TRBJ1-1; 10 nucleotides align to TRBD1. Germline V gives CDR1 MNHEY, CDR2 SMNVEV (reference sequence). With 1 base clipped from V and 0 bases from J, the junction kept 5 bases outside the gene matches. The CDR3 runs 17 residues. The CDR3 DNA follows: TGTGCCAGCAGTTTATTCTGGACAGGGGGGATGAACACTGAAGCTTTCTTT. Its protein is CASSLFWTGGMNTEAFF.

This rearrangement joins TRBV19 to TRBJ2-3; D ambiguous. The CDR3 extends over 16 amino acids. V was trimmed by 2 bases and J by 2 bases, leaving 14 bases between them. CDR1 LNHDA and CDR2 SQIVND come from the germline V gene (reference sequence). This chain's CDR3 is CASSIKGVPFTDTQYF. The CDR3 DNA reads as TGTGCCAGTAGTATAAAGGGTGTCCCCTTCACAGATACGCAGTATTTT.

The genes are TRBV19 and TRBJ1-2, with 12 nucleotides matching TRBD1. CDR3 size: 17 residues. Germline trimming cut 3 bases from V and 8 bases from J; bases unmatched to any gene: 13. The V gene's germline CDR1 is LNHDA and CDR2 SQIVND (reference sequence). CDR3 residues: CASSIGGTGGTLRGYTF. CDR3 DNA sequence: TGTGCCAGTAGTATTGGCGGGACAGGGGGCACCTTACGCGGCTACACCTTC.

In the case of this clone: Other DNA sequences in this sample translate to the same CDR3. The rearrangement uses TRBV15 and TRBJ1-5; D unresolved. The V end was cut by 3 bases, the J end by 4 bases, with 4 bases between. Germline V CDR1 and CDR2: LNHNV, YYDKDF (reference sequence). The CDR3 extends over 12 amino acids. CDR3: CATSRGNQPQHF. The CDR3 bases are TGTGCCACCAGCAGGGGGAATCAGCCCCAGCATTTT.